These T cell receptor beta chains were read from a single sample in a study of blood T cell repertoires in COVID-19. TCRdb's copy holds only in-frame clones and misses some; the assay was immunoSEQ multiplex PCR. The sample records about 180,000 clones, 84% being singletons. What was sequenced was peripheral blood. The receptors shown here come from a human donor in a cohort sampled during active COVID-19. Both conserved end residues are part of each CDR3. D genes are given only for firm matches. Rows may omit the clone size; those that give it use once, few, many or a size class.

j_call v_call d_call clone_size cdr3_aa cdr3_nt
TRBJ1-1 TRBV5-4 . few CASSLMRSNTEAFF TGTGCCAGCAGCTTGATGAGGTCGAACACTGAAGCTTTCTTT
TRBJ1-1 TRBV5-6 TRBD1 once CASSTTGLGTEAFF TGTGCCAGCAGCACGACAGGGCTGGGGACTGAAGCTTTCTTT
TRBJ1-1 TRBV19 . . CASRPMGEGWHTEAFF TGTGCCAGTAGACCGATGGGGGAGGGTTGGCACACTGAAGCTTTCTTT
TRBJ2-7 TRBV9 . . CASSIGQAYEQYF TGTGCCAGCAGCATCGGACAAGCCTACGAGCAGTACTTC
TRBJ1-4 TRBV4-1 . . CASSPGYSNEKLFF TGCGCCAGCAGCCCGGGATACAGTAATGAAAAACTGTTTTTT
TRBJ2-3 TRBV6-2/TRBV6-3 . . CASSLTDTQYF TGTGCCAGCAGTCTTACAGATACGCAGTATTTT
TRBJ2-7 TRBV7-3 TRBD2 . CASSPGGGGTYEQYF TGTGCCAGCAGCCCTGGGGGGGGTGGCACCTACGAGCAGTACTTC
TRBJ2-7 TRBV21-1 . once CASGTGYEQYF TGTGCCAGCGGGACAGGCTACGAGCAGTACTTC
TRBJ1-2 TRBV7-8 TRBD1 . CASSPSTGGYGYTF TGTGCCAGCAGCCCCTCGACAGGGGGTTATGGCTACACCTTC
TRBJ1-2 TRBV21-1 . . CASTCLTRSTGGRDGYTF TGTGCCAGCACCTGCCTCACTCGGTCGACAGGGGGTAGGGATGGCTACACCTTC
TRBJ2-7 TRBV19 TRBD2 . CASSVLTSGASYEQYF TGTGCCAGTAGTGTGCTGACTAGCGGGGCCTCCTACGAGCAGTACTTC
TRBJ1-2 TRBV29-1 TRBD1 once CSVGFGGTENNYGYTF TGCAGCGTTGGATTCGGAGGGACAGAGAACAACTATGGCTACACCTTC
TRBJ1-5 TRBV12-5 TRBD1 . CASGLDRERNQPQHF TGTGCTAGTGGCCTTGACAGGGAAAGGAATCAGCCCCAGCATTTT
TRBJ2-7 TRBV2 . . CASSLRTGSGEQYF TGTGCCAGCAGTCTTAGAACAGGGTCTGGCGAGCAGTACTTC
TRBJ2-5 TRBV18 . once CASSPPSREETQYF TGTGCCAGCTCACCACCATCCAGGGAAGAGACCCAGTACTTC
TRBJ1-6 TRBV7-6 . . CASSLRGFNSPLHF TGTGCCAGCAGCTTACGCGGTTTTAATTCACCCCTCCACTTT
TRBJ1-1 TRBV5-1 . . CASSGGSLLEAFF TGCGCCAGCAGCGGAGGAAGTTTGTTAGAAGCTTTCTTT
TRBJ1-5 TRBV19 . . CASMPHRDNQPQHF TGTGCCAGTATGCCCCACAGGGATAATCAGCCCCAGCATTTT
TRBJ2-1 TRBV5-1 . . CASTRTPSYNEQFF TGCGCCAGCACCCGGACACCGTCCTACAATGAGCAGTTCTTC
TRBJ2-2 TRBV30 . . CAWEFRDRTGELFF TGTGCCTGGGAGTTCCGGGATCGCACCGGGGAGCTGTTTTTT
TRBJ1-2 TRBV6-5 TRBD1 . CASEGQGLYVTGYTF TGTGCCAGCGAGGGACAGGGCCTCTATGTAACGGGCTACACCTTC
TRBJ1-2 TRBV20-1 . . CSARQGVGYTF TGCAGTGCTAGACAGGGCGTCGGCTACACCTTC
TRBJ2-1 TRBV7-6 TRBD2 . CASSPRTSGTNSYNEQFF TGTGCCAGCAGCCCTAGGACTAGCGGAACTAACTCCTACAATGAGCAGTTCTTC
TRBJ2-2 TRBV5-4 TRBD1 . CASGDRGWSGELFF TGTGCCAGCGGGGACAGGGGATGGAGCGGGGAGCTGTTTTTT
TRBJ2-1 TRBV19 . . CASSPQRGYNEQFF TGTGCCAGTAGTCCCCAACGAGGTTACAATGAGCAGTTCTTC
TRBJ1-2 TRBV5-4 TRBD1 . CASSPAGGRQSYGYTF TGTGCCAGCAGCCCTGCAGGGGGGCGTCAGAGCTATGGCTACACCTTC
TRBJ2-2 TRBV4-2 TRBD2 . CASGPGGDTGELFF TGTGCCAGCGGCCCGGGGGGGGACACCGGGGAGCTGTTTTTT
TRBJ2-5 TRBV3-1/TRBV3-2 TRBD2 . CASSQPLAGAGTQYF TGTGCCAGCAGCCAACCACTAGCGGGGGCCGGGACCCAGTACTTC
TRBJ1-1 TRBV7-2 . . CASSRPGGLGTEAFF TGTGCCAGCAGCAGACCCGGAGGGCTGGGGACTGAAGCTTTCTTT
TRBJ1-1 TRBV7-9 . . CASSLGQGWTEAFF TGTGCCAGCAGCTTGGGTCAGGGTTGGACTGAAGCTTTCTTT
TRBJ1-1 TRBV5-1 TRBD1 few CASSLATGENTEAFF TGCGCCAGCAGCTTGGCGACAGGGGAAAACACTGAAGCTTTCTTT
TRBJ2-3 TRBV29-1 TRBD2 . CSGIAGGWADTQYF TGCAGCGGCATAGCGGGGGGATGGGCAGATACGCAGTATTTT
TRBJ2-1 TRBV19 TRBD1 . CASSLDRGAYNEQFF TGTGCCAGTAGTTTAGACAGGGGCGCCTACAATGAGCAGTTCTTC
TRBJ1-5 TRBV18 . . CASSPAGGERGNQPQHF TGTGCCAGCTCACCGGCCGGAGGAGAGAGAGGCAATCAGCCCCAGCATTTT
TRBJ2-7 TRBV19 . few CASSQTDRAYEQYF TGTGCCAGTAGTCAAACAGACAGAGCCTACGAGCAGTACTTC
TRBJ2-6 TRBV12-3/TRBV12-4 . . CASRRSGANVLTF TGTGCCAGCAGGAGATCTGGGGCCAACGTCCTGACTTTC
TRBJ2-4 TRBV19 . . CASELKNIQYF TGTGCCAGTGAGTTGAAAAACATTCAGTACTTC
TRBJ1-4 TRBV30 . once CAWSAGGRANEKLFF TGTGCCTGGAGTGCCGGGGGGCGGGCTAATGAAAAACTGTTTTTT
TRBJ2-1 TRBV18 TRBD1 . CASSLDRGAYNEQFF TGTGCCAGCTCCCTTGACAGGGGTGCCTACAATGAGCAGTTCTTC
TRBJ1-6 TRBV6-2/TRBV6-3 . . CASSYQNKNSPLHF TGTGCCAGCAGTTATCAGAATAAGAATTCACCCCTCCACTTT
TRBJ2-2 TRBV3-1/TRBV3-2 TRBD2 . CASSQDFPSGGNGELFF TGTGCCAGCAGCCAAGATTTTCCTAGCGGGGGGAACGGGGAGCTGTTTTTT
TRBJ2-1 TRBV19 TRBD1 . CASASGTGIYNEQFF TGTGCCAGCGCTTCCGGGACAGGGATTTACAATGAGCAGTTCTTC
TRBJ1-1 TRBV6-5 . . CASSRGRVSTEAFF TGTGCCAGCAGTAGGGGCAGGGTGAGCACTGAAGCTTTCTTT
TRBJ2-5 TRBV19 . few CASSIDSQTQYF TGTGCCAGTAGTATAGATAGCCAGACCCAGTACTTC
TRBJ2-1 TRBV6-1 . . CASSDPGTPSYNEQFF TGTGCCAGCAGTGATCCCGGGACACCCTCCTACAATGAGCAGTTCTTC
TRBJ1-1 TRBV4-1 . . CASSQDWGGRAFF TGCGCCAGCAGCCAAGACTGGGGCGGTCGAGCTTTCTTT
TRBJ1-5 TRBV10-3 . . CAISESTRGKWSNQPQHF TGTGCCATCAGTGAGTCGACTCGGGGTAAATGGAGCAATCAGCCCCAGCATTTT
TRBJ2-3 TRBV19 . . CASSIGLRGIDTQYF TGTGCCAGTAGTATAGGTTTGAGGGGGATAGATACGCAGTATTTT
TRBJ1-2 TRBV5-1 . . CASSLEAVDGYTF TGCGCCAGCAGCTTGGAAGCCGTGGATGGCTACACCTTC
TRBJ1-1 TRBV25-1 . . CASSRARVDTEAFF TGTGCCAGCAGCAGGGCCAGGGTGGACACTGAAGCTTTCTTT
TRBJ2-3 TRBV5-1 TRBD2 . CASTSGGYTDTQYF TGCGCCAGCACTAGCGGGGGCTACACAGATACGCAGTATTTT
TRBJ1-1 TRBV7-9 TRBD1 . CASSFTGTGNTEAFF TGTGCCAGCAGCTTTACCGGGACAGGGAACACTGAAGCTTTCTTT
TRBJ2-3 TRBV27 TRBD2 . CASSFHSGGRSTDTQYF TGTGCCAGCAGTTTTCATAGCGGGGGGCGCAGCACAGATACGCAGTATTTT
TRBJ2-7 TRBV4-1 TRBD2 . CASSQDSSAGGRINEQYF TGCGCCAGCAGCCAAGATAGTAGCGCGGGGGGGCGAATAAACGAGCAGTACTTC
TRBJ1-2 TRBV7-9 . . CASSFSHDYGYTF TGTGCCAGCAGCTTCAGTCACGACTATGGCTACACCTTC
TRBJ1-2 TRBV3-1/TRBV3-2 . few CASSQGPGVGYTF TGTGCCAGCAGCCAAGGGCCAGGGGTAGGCTACACCTTC
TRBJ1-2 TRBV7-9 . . CASSLTRNYGYTF TGTGCCAGCAGCTTAACCAGAAACTATGGCTACACCTTC